A selection of T cell receptor beta chains follows, all from one sample in a study of tissue T cells after allogeneic stem cell transplantation. This table comes from immunoSEQ multiplex PCR, and its TCRdb copy is limited to in-frame clones, with some not included. Among about 43,000 clones listed, more than 90% were seen once. This specimen was blood, taken before transplantation. The source of these receptors is a woman aged 35 to 70 who later had graft-versus-host disease after an allogeneic stem cell transplant. Both conserved end residues are part of each CDR3. A D gene is named only where the DNA matches it firmly. Size tells how often a clone was seen (once, few, many) or the class of an expanded clone, and some rows leave it out.

size: once
J: TRBJ2-2
D: .
V: TRBV5-1
DNA: TGCGCCAGCAGCCCTAATGCATGGACACCCGGGGAGCTGTTTTTT
CDR3: CASSPNAWTPGELFF

size: .
J: TRBJ2-7
D: .
V: TRBV3-1/TRBV3-2
DNA: TGTGCCAGCAGCCAACGTGGGGAGATGTACGAGCAGTACTTC
CDR3: CASSQRGEMYEQYF

size: .
J: TRBJ1-5
D: .
V: TRBV19
DNA: TGTGCCAGTAATGAGCGAAGACTCAATCAGCCCCAGCATTTT
CDR3: CASNERRLNQPQHF

size: .
J: TRBJ2-7
D: .
V: TRBV12-3/TRBV12-4
DNA: TGTGCCAGCAGTCCTTCCTCAGCCTACGAGCAGTACTTC
CDR3: CASSPSSAYEQYF

size: .
J: TRBJ2-5
D: .
V: TRBV7-2
DNA: TGTGCCAGCAGCTTAGTTTCTAGGGGGAGGCTGGAGACCCAGTACTTC
CDR3: CASSLVSRGRLETQYF

size: once
J: TRBJ2-5
D: .
V: TRBV7-3
DNA: TGTGCCAGCAGGTTACGGGGCGGGACCCAAGAGACCCAGTACTTC
CDR3: CASRLRGGTQETQYF

size: .
J: TRBJ1-5
D: .
V: TRBV19
DNA: TGTGCCAGTAGTATAGTCGCACAGACGAGCAATCAGCCCCAGCATTTT
CDR3: CASSIVAQTSNQPQHF

size: once
J: TRBJ2-2
D: .
V: TRBV7-2
DNA: TGTGCCAGCAGCTACCGGCTGGCCGGGGAGCTGTTTTTT
CDR3: CASSYRLAGELFF

size: .
J: TRBJ2-7
D: .
V: TRBV10-2
DNA: TGCGCCAGCAGTCAGTCCTACGAGCAGTACTTC
CDR3: CASSQSYEQYF

size: .
J: TRBJ2-1
D: .
V: TRBV19
DNA: TGTGCCAGTAGTCCGTCGACTAGTACCTACAATGAGCAGTTCTTC
CDR3: CASSPSTSTYNEQFF

size: .
J: TRBJ2-5
D: .
V: TRBV19
DNA: TGTGCCAGTAGAGGGGGGGAGACCCAGTACTTC
CDR3: CASRGGETQYF

size: .
J: TRBJ1-1
D: .
V: TRBV7-9
DNA: TGTGCCAGCAGCTTAGCACAAAACGCCCAAGCTTTCTTT
CDR3: CASSLAQNAQAFF

size: .
J: TRBJ1-1
D: .
V: TRBV7-9
DNA: TGTGCCAGCAGCTTAGTGGTTGGGGCAACTGAAGCTTTCTTT
CDR3: CASSLVVGATEAFF

size: .
J: TRBJ2-3
D: TRBD2
V: TRBV19
DNA: TGTGCCAGTAGTATAGGAGCGGGAGGGCCCCAAGATACGCAGTATTTT
CDR3: CASSIGAGGPQDTQYF

size: .
J: TRBJ1-1
D: .
V: TRBV12-3/TRBV12-4
DNA: TGTGCCAGCCGTAGGTCCTGGGGCACTGAAGCTTTCTTT
CDR3: CASRRSWGTEAFF

size: once
J: TRBJ2-2
D: .
V: TRBV3-1/TRBV3-2
DNA: TGTGCCAGCGGGCGACGGTCGAACACCGGGGAGCTGTTTTTT
CDR3: CASGRRSNTGELFF

size: .
J: TRBJ2-4
D: .
V: TRBV2
DNA: TGTGCCAGCGTATCGGCAGGGCTTTTAGCCAAAAACATTCAGTACTTC
CDR3: CASVSAGLLAKNIQYF

size: .
J: TRBJ2-2
D: TRBD1
V: TRBV9
DNA: TGTGCCAGCAGCGGCACAGGGGGCACCGGGGAGCTGTTTTTT
CDR3: CASSGTGGTGELFF

size: .
J: TRBJ1-3
D: TRBD1
V: TRBV5-6
DNA: TGTGCCAGCAGCTTGGGGGCACAGGGGGCGGCTGGAAACACCATATATTTT
CDR3: CASSLGAQGAAGNTIYF

size: .
J: TRBJ2-3
D: .
V: TRBV7-9
DNA: TGTGCCAGCAGCTTAGCTGGTGTCTTGGGGAAAGATACGCAGTATTTT
CDR3: CASSLAGVLGKDTQYF

size: .
J: TRBJ1-2
D: .
V: TRBV5-1
DNA: TGCGCCAGCAGCCTACAACCCGGGAGTAACTATGGCTACACCTTC
CDR3: CASSLQPGSNYGYTF

size: .
J: TRBJ1-2
D: TRBD1
V: TRBV6-5
DNA: TGTGCCATCTTCCGGGACAGCTATGGCTACACCTTC
CDR3: CAIFRDSYGYTF

size: .
J: TRBJ1-2
D: .
V: TRBV7-2
DNA: TGTGCCAGCAGCTCTGGCCAGGGTTATGGCTACACCTTC
CDR3: CASSSGQGYGYTF

size: .
J: TRBJ1-3
D: .
V: TRBV7-2
DNA: TGTGCCAGCAGCTCCACCCTCCCTGGAAACACCATATATTTT
CDR3: CASSSTLPGNTIYF

size: .
J: TRBJ1-1
D: .
V: TRBV5-1
DNA: TGCGCCAGCAGCTTGTCGGGCAGGGAGGCTTTCTTT
CDR3: CASSLSGREAFF

size: .
J: TRBJ1-2
D: .
V: TRBV25-1
DNA: TGTGCCAGCGGAACCGGGACAACCTATGGCTACACCTTC
CDR3: CASGTGTTYGYTF

size: .
J: TRBJ1-2
D: TRBD1
V: TRBV6-2/TRBV6-3
DNA: TGTGCCAGCAGTTACTCGTGGACAGGGACTAACTATGGCTACACCTTC
CDR3: CASSYSWTGTNYGYTF

size: .
J: TRBJ2-5
D: TRBD1
V: TRBV19
DNA: TGTGCCAGTAGTATAGGGTACAGGGGGCTGGGAGAGACCCAGTACTTC
CDR3: CASSIGYRGLGETQYF

size: .
J: TRBJ1-6
D: .
V: TRBV27
DNA: TGTGCCAGCAGTCTAACATTGGGGTATTCACCCCTCCACTTT
CDR3: CASSLTLGYSPLHF

size: .
J: TRBJ1-6
D: .
V: TRBV27
DNA: TGTGCCAGCAGTTCCTTGACGGTATTATATAATTCACCCCTCCACTTT
CDR3: CASSSLTVLYNSPLHF

size: .
J: TRBJ1-6
D: .
V: TRBV19
DNA: TGTGCCAGTAGTACCGGACAGAATAATTCACCCCTCCACTTT
CDR3: CASSTGQNNSPLHF

size: .
J: TRBJ2-3
D: TRBD2
V: TRBV6-4
DNA: TGTGCCAGCAGTGACAGGCCGGGAGGGCCAACAGATACGCAGTATTTT
CDR3: CASSDRPGGPTDTQYF

size: .
J: TRBJ2-1
D: .
V: TRBV7-3
DNA: TGTGCCAGCAGCTCGACTGGGGACTTTTACAATGAGCAGTTCTTC
CDR3: CASSSTGDFYNEQFF

size: .
J: TRBJ1-1
D: .
V: TRBV11-2
DNA: TGTGCCAGCAGCTTAACCGATTCCCACACTGAAGCTTTCTTT
CDR3: CASSLTDSHTEAFF

size: .
J: TRBJ2-1
D: .
V: TRBV21-1
DNA: TGTGCCAGCAGCAAAGGAGAGGGCAGGAATGAGCAGTTCTTC
CDR3: CASSKGEGRNEQFF

size: .
J: TRBJ2-5
D: .
V: TRBV10-3
DNA: TGTGCCATCAGTGAAAGGGAAAACAGCCGGGAGACCCAGTACTTC
CDR3: CAISERENSRETQYF

size: .
J: TRBJ2-2
D: .
V: TRBV19
DNA: TGTGCCAGTAGCGGCGGACGCACCGGGGAGCTGTTTTTT
CDR3: CASSGGRTGELFF

size: .
J: TRBJ2-1
D: TRBD1
V: TRBV18
DNA: TGTGCCAGCTCACCACGAACAGGGGATTACAATGAGCAGTTCTTC
CDR3: CASSPRTGDYNEQFF

size: .
J: TRBJ2-7
D: .
V: TRBV7-2
DNA: TGTGCCAGCAGCTCGGTCGACGAGCAGTACTTC
CDR3: CASSSVDEQYF

size: once
J: TRBJ1-1
D: .
V: TRBV29-1
DNA: TGCAGCGTTGAAGGACAGACAAACACTGAAGCTTTCTTT
CDR3: CSVEGQTNTEAFF

size: .
J: TRBJ2-1
D: .
V: TRBV5-4
DNA: TGTGCCAGCAGCTTTGGGCGGGTCAACAATGAGCAGTTCTTC
CDR3: CASSFGRVNNEQFF